Reported below is one T cell receptor (beta chain). The sample originates from a study of blood T cell repertoires in COVID-19. The V segment lost 3 bases and the J segment 3 bases; nucleotides outside the gene matches: 2. CDR3 length: 14 residues. CDR1 and CDR2 (germline): SGHDT, YYEEEE. In the original analysis: Nucleated cell counts were estimated from reference gene primer amplification. Profiled with immunoSEQ multiplex PCR; TCRdb holds only in-frame clones, not every one. V, J and clone size are taken as reported in that table, and D and trimming were inferred from the DNA itself. The top ten clones hold around 35% of a sample with more than 35,000 clones, nearly 90% of them seen once.

The chain uses TRBV5-6 and TRBJ2-2; 7 positions agree with TRBD1. Specimen: peripheral blood. The sequence came from a man between 65 and 80 years old with active COVID-19. This CDR3 is CASSYDRDTGELFF. For the CDR3, the DNA is TGTGCCAGCAGCTACGACAGGGACACCGGGGAGCTGTTTTTT.